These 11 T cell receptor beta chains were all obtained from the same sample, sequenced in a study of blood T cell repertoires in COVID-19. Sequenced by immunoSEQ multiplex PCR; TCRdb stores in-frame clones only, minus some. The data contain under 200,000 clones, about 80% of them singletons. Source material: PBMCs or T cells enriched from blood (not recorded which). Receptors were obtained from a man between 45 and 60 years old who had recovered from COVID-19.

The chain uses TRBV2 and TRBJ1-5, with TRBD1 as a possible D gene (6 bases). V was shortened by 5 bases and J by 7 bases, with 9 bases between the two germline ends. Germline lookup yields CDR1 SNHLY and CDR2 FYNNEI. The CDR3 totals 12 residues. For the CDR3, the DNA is TGTGCCAGCAGTCCCAGGGGACAGCCCCAGCATTTT. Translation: CASSPRGQPQHF.

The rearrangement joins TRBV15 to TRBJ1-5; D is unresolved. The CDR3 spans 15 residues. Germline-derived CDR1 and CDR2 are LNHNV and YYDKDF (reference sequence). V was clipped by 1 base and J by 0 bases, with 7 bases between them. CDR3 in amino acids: CATSRGDISNQPQHF. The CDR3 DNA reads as TGTGCCACCAGCAGAGGCGATATTAGCAATCAGCCCCAGCATTTT.

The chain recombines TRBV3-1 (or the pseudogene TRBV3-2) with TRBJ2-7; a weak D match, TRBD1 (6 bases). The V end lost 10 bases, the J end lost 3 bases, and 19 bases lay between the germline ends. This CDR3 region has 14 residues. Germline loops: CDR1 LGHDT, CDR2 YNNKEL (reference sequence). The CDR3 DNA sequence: TGTGCCACCTCCTTCCGGGACATGTTCTACGAGCAGTACTTC. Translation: CATSFRDMFYEQYF.

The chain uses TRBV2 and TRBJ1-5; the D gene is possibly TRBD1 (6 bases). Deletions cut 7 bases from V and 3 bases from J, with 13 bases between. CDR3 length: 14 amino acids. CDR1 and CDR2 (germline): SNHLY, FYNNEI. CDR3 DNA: TGTGCCAGCACTCGGACAGATCCCAATCAGCCCCAGCATTTT. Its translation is CASTRTDPNQPQHF.

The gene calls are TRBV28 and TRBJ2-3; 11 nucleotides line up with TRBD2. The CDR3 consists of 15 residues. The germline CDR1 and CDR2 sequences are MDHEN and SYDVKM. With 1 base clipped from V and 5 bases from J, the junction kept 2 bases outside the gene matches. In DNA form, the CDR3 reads TGTGCCAGCAGTTTATTAGGGACTAGCGGAGATACGCAGTATTTT. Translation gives CASSLLGTSGDTQYF.

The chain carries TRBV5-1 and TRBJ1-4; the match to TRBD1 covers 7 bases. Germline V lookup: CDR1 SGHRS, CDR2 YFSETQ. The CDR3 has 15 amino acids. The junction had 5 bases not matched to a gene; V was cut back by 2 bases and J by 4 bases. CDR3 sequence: CASSFSGTDNEKLFF. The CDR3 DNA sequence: TGCGCCAGCAGCTTTTCCGGGACAGATAATGAAAAACTGTTTTTT. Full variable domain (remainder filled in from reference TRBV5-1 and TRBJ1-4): KAGVTQTPRYLIKTRGQQVTLSCSPISGHRSVSWYQQTPGQGLQFLFEYFSETQRNKGNFPGRFSGRQFSNSRSEMNVSTLELGDSALYLCASSFSGTDNEKLFFGSGTQLSVL.

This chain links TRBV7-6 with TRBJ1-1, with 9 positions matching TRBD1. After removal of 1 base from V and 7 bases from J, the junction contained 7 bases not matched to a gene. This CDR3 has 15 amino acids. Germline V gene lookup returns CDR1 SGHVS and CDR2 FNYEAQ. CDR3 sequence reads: CASSLGRQGGGEAFF. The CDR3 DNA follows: TGTGCCAGCAGCTTAGGGCGACAGGGGGGTGGTGAAGCTTTCTTT.

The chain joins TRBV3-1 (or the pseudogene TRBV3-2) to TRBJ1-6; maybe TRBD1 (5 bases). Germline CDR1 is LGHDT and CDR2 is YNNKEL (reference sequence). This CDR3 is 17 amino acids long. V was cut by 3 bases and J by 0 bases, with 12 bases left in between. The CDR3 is CASSQGRVSSYNSPLHF. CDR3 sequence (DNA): TGTGCCAGCAGCCAGGGCAGGGTTAGCTCCTATAATTCACCCCTCCACTTT.

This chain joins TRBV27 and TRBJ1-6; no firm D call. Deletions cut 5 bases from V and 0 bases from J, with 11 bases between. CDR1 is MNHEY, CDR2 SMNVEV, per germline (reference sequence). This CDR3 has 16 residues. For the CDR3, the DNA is TGTGCCAGCAGTGTGCGGGGTAGCTCCTATAATTCACCCCTCCACTTT. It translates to CASSVRGSSYNSPLHF.

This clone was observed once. The CDR3 region has the DNA TGCGCCAGCAGCTTCGACGGGGGGGTGCCCGGGGAGCTGTTTTTT. This sequence encodes CASSFDGGVPGELFF. The V call is TRBV5-1, the J call TRBJ2-2; 8 bases fit TRBD2. The CDR3 totals 15 residues. The V and J ends lost 2 bases and 6 bases, in that order; junction bases with no gene match: 6. Germline lookup yields CDR1 SGHRS and CDR2 YFSETQ.

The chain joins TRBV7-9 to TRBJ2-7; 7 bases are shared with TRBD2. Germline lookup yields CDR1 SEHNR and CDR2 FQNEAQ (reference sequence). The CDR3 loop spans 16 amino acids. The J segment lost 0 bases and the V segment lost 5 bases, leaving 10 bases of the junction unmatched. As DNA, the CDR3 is TGTGCCAGCAGCCGATGGAGCGGGATAAGCTCCTACGAGCAGTACTTC. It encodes CASSRWSGISSYEQYF.